The sample holds a few counts of the clone carrying this T cell receptor (beta chain). The source of the sample is a study of blood T cell repertoires in COVID-19. About the research overall: The samples span acute and convalescent COVID-19 from the United States, Italy and Spain. PBMCs, B-cell-depleted T cells, or T cells provided the cDNA or gDNA that made up the material.

Per the authors' pipeline: Estimation of nucleated cell counts relied on the amplification of reference gene primers. This table comes from immunoSEQ multiplex PCR, and its TCRdb copy is limited to in-frame clones, with some not included. V and J calls and clone size are as listed in that table; D and trimming were resolved from the DNA. Among 160,000 or so clones listed, 80% were seen once. The CDR3 runs 17 residues. V was trimmed by 2 bases and J by 4 bases, leaving 18 bases between them. CDR1 and CDR2 from the germline V gene are SNHLY and FYNNEI. Sample: peripheral blood. This receptor was identified in a man in his 70s with active or convalescent COVID-19. V and J are TRBV2 and TRBJ1-5; TRBD1 is a possible D gene (5 bases). The CDR3 DNA is TGTGCCAGCAGTGAAAGGGCGTCCTCGGGGGTTAATCAGCCCCAGCATTTT. It is translated as CASSERASSGVNQPQHF.